This T cell receptor (beta chain) was captured by sequencing in a study of Graves' ophthalmopathy and Graves' hyperthyroidism. The CDR3 runs to 15 residues. The ends lost 6 bases at V and 4 bases at J; junction bases unmatched: 9. CDR1 and CDR2 (germline): LGHNT, FRNRAP. Amplification of TCR beta CDR3 regions used RNA transcripts. HTBI primers were employed in first-round RT-PCR, then a second-round multiplex PCR followed. Using its own MiXCR run on the multiplex PCR reads, TCRdb lists one record per CDR3 protein. The table has more than 300,000 distinct CDR3 sequences, about a sixth seen once. Uncontrolled infections, pregnancy, lactation or other autoimmune diseases led to patient exclusion. This clonotype was found many times.

The sequence derives from an adult woman with stable Graves' hyperthyroidism. The chain combines TRBV12-5 with TRBJ1-2; 9 bases align to TRBD1. The sequencing sample was made of peripheral blood. CDR3 bases: TGTGCTAGTGGGCCGGGACAGGGATTGAGCTATGGCTACACCTTC. Translated, it gives CASGPGQGLSYGYTF.